The present T cell receptor beta chain was sequenced within a study of regulatory T cells in long-lasting Graves disease. The germline CDR1 and CDR2 sequences are DFQATT and SNEGSKA (reference sequence). Trimming took off 0 bases at V and 4 bases at J, with 15 bases between the two ends. CDR3 size: 15 residues. Arm-PCR of CDR3 regions and iRepertoire HTBI primers were the basis on which TCR beta libraries were built. MiXCR was run by TCRdb on the multiplex PCR reads, yielding one entry per CDR3 protein. Here the sample spans a few hundred thousand distinct CDR3 sequences, roughly a quarter being singletons. Time point noted: persistent/refractory GD, antithyroid drugs over 5 years with positive TRAb. PBMCs were the source of the RNA used for TCR sequencing. Many counts were recorded for this clonotype.

The receptor was isolated from a female donor with Graves disease. The sample was peripheral blood mononuclear cells (PBMCs), taken when the disease was refractory, from a patient treated with antithyroid drugs. V usage is TRBV20-1 and J usage is TRBJ1-2, with a tentative D call TRBD1 (6 bases). DNA of the CDR3: TGCAGTGCTAGAGATCGAGTGCAGGGGAGCTATGGCTACACCTTC. This encodes CSARDRVQGSYGYTF.